This TCR beta chain was profiled in a study of CD8+ T cells in alopecia areata. About the research overall: Those patients who were treated received oral tofacitinib, which was given at 5 to 10 mg twice daily for moderate-to-severe alopecia areata. Whole-study results and caveats: Within the top 100, expanded CD8+ clones significantly decreased with tofacitinib, as did scalp clonality.

Following extraction, RNA underwent reverse transcription to cDNA, which served as the sequencing template. The assay was immunoSEQ multiplex PCR, and TCRdb's table has in-frame clones only and misses some. The sample has 200,000 or so clones; roughly 50% are singletons. As regards this clone: Its cognate antigen is unknown.

V was clipped by 3 bases and J by 0 bases; unmatched bases: 8. This CDR3 spans 16 amino acids. CDR1 is MGHDK, CDR2 SYGVNS, per germline. The treatment was: oral pan-JAK inhibitor, 5-10 mg twice daily. This chain joins TRBV25-1 and TRBJ2-7; 7 nucleotides align to TRBD1. The material was CD4+ T cells sorted from blood, obtained at week 24, from a patient treated with tofacitinib. This clonotype was obtained from a human donor with alopecia areata. The CDR3: CASSDGTVYGSYEQYF. CDR3 bases: TGTGCCAGCAGTGATGGGACAGTTTATGGCTCCTACGAGCAGTACTTC.